This is a list of T cell receptor beta chains from one sample in a study of cytotoxic CD8 clonotypes in ibrutinib-treated CLL. Sequencing was performed with immunoSEQ multiplex PCR; in TCRdb, only in-frame clones are kept and a portion is missing. The sample shows about 250,000 clones, 70% of them seen only once. This sample comprised PBMCs, obtained after 24 months of ibrutinib treatment. These receptors originate from a human donor with chronic lymphocytic leukemia. The CDR3 runs from the conserved cysteine through the conserved F or W. The D gene is left open where the match is weak. Clone sizes are given selectively: once, few, many, or a class where the clone is expanded.

D gene	clone size	V gene	J gene	CDR3 DNA	CDR3 protein
-	-	TRBV29-1	TRBJ1-2	TGCAGCGTTTTGGTCCTCTATGGCTACACCTTC	CSVLVLYGYTF
TRBD2	-	TRBV27	TRBJ2-1	TGTGCCAGCAGTTTAATCGATATTAGCGGGACGCTCGTTGAGCAGTTCTTC	CASSLIDISGTLVEQFF
-	-	TRBV7-2	TRBJ1-2	TGTGCCAGCAGCTTAGCAACAACTGAAACCTATGGCTACACCTTC	CASSLATTETYGYTF
TRBD1	-	TRBV7-2	TRBJ2-7	TGTGCCAGCAGCTTAGGGACAGGGGGGCCCCTTAGCTCCTACGAGCAGTACTTC	CASSLGTGGPLSSYEQYF
-	-	TRBV28	TRBJ2-5	TGTGCCAGCAGTTTGAGCCCCGCAACGCAAGAGACCCAGTACTTC	CASSLSPATQETQYF
-	-	TRBV4-3	TRBJ2-7	TGCGCCAGCAGCCAAGATGGCAACAGCTACGAGCAGTACTTC	CASSQDGNSYEQYF
-	-	TRBV2	TRBJ1-2	TGTGCCAGCAGTCCCGACGTCTATGGCTACACCTTC	CASSPDVYGYTF
-	few	TRBV2	TRBJ2-2	TGTGCCAGCAGTGAGGCAGGGGTGGCCGGGGAGCTGTTTTTT	CASSEAGVAGELFF
-	-	TRBV30	TRBJ1-3	TGTGCCTGGGGGGACCAAGATACTGGAAACACCATATATTTT	CAWGDQDTGNTIYF
TRBD1	few	TRBV4-1	TRBJ2-7	TGCGCCAGCAGCCAAACACCCAATGAAGGGGGCAACTCCTACGAGCAGTACTTC	CASSQTPNEGGNSYEQYF
-	once	TRBV6-5	TRBJ2-7	TGTGCCAGCAGTTACTCGAAGTACGGGACCCTCTACGAGCAGTACTTC	CASSYSKYGTLYEQYF
-	-	TRBV27	TRBJ1-5	TGTGCCAGCAGTTCCGGGACATTCGAAGTTCAGCCCCAGCATTTT	CASSSGTFEVQPQHF
-	-	TRBV6-5	TRBJ2-6	TGTGCCAGCGGGTCAAAGCCTGGGGCCAACGTCCTGACTTTC	CASGSKPGANVLTF
TRBD1	-	TRBV7-9	TRBJ2-1	TGTGCCAGCAGCACTGAGACAGGGGAGAATGAGCAGTTCTTC	CASSTETGENEQFF
-	-	TRBV11-3	TRBJ2-2	TGTGCCAGCACCGAACGCGACACCGGGGAGCTGTTTTTT	CASTERDTGELFF
-	-	TRBV6-5	TRBJ1-4	TGTGCCAGCAGTAGCGACAGAGCCCTGTTTTTT	CASSSDRALFF
TRBD1	-	TRBV2	TRBJ2-7	TGTGCCAGCAGGGGAGACAGGGGATTCACCTACGAGCAGTACTTC	CASRGDRGFTYEQYF
-	-	TRBV7-8	TRBJ1-1	TGTGCCAGCAGCTTAGTTGGCACCATGAACACTGAAGCTTTCTTT	CASSLVGTMNTEAFF
-	-	TRBV7-3	TRBJ1-2	TGTGCCAGCAGCTTAAGGGGCGATTCGCCCAAGGGCTACACCTTC	CASSLRGDSPKGYTF
-	-	TRBV19	TRBJ1-4	TGTGCCAGTAGTATCCCCGGGAGTAATGAAAAACTGTTTTTT	CASSIPGSNEKLFF
-	-	TRBV7-2	TRBJ2-7	TGTGCCAGCAGCCGGGACGTCTACGAGCAGTACTTC	CASSRDVYEQYF
-	-	TRBV19	TRBJ1-5	TGTGCCAGTAGTATGACGGGGAGTCAGCCCCAGCATTTT	CASSMTGSQPQHF